The 19 T cell receptor beta chains below were found in one sample sequenced in a study of spatial heterogeneity in lung cancer. Time point in this sample: sample taken at primary tumor resection. Tumor, nontumor lung or frozen PBMC supplied whole RNA, sequenced without sorting. TCRdb reprocessed the 5' RACE reads with MiXCR, giving one entry per CDR3 protein. Of tens of thousands of distinct CDR3 sequences listed, more than 7% were seen once; the top ten hold around 15%. Source: PBMCs, taken at surgery. The receptor set was obtained from a female donor with early-stage non-small cell lung cancer.

The sample holds many counts of this clonotype. This rearrangement joins TRBV20-1 to TRBJ2-3; D is uncertain. The V gene lost 6 bases and the J gene lost 0 bases, with 16 bases spanning the gap. The germline V gene has CDR1 DFQATT and CDR2 SNEGSKA (reference sequence). The CDR3 is 15 amino acids. DNA of the CDR3: TGCAGTGCATTAAAGACGAAAACTAGCACAGATACGCAGTATTTT. It is translated as CSALKTKTSTDTQYF.

This clonotype was recorded at least ten times. The chain uses TRBV28 and TRBJ2-7, with D perhaps matching TRBD1 or TRBD2 (5 bases each). Trimming took off 10 bases at V and 2 bases at J, with 15 bases between the two ends. The CDR3 sequence is 13 residues long. Per the germline V gene, CDR1 is MDHEN and CDR2 is SYDVKM. The CDR3 DNA follows: TGTGCCACCCTCCAGGGAGCCACCTACGAGCAGTACTTC. Translated: CATLQGATYEQYF.

This clonotype was observed a few times. The chain recombines TRBV27 with TRBJ1-5; D might be TRBD1 (5 bases). CDR1 is MNHEY, CDR2 SMNVEV, per germline (reference sequence). This CDR3 region has 14 residues. Trimming took off 7 bases at V and 4 bases at J, with 14 bases between the two ends. The CDR3 DNA reads TGTGCCAGCACCAGGGCCCCGGGGAATCAGCCCCAGCATTTT. Translation: CASTRAPGNQPQHF.

In this sample, this clonotype turned up a few times. V gene TRBV6-6 combines with J gene TRBJ1-2; D perhaps matches TRBD1 (5 bases). The CDR3 extends over 15 amino acids. The germline V gene has CDR1 MNHNY and CDR2 SVGAGI (reference sequence). The V gene lost 0 bases and the J gene lost 6 bases, with 14 bases spanning the gap. The CDR3: CASSYSTSQGNGYTF. CDR3 nucleotide sequence: TGTGCCAGCAGTTACTCGACGTCCCAGGGTAATGGCTACACCTTC.

The chain couples TRBV29-1 to TRBJ1-2; 9 bases map to TRBD1. The CDR3 has 13 amino acids. The V and J ends lost 3 bases and 8 bases, in that order; junction bases with no gene match: 7. Germline V CDR1 and CDR2: SQVTM, ANQGSEA. The CDR3 bases are TGCAGCGTTGACGTCCACAGGGGGCAAGGCTACACCTTC. This gives the protein CSVDVHRGQGYTF.

This clonotype was detected only a few times. The chain recombines TRBV7-9 with TRBJ1-1; no definite D call. CDR1 and CDR2 (germline): SEHNR, FQNEAQ (reference sequence). The CDR3 covers 14 residues. The V and J ends lost 3 bases and 4 bases respectively, with 12 bases between them. The CDR3 bases are TGTGCCAGCAGCTTGGACCCGACGGGCACTGAAGCTTTCTTT. Its protein product is CASSLDPTGTEAFF.

This clonotype was seen a few times. CDR3 coding DNA: TGTGCCAGCAGCTTAGCCCAGAGCTCCTACGAGCAGTACTTC. It specifies CASSLAQSSYEQYF. This chain links TRBV11-2 with TRBJ2-7; D ambiguous. V lost 1 base, J lost 0 bases, and 7 bases lay in between. Germline V gives CDR1 SGHAT, CDR2 FQNNGV. The CDR3 consists of 14 residues.

The table lists this clonotype with a few counts. The rearrangement joins TRBV18 to TRBJ2-5, with TRBD2 as a possible D gene (5 bases). The germline V gene encodes CDR1 KGHSH and CDR2 LQKENI. Trimming stripped 0 bases from V and 7 bases from J, with 15 bases between. The CDR3 runs 15 residues. The DNA for the CDR3 is TGTGCCAGCTCACCACCGCCTAGGTACGGAGGGACCCAGTACTTC. This codes for CASSPPPRYGGTQYF. The entire variable domain, with the rest obtained from reference TRBV18 and TRBJ2-5, is as follows: NAGVMQNPRHLVRRRGQEARLRCSPMKGHSHVYWYRQLPEEGLKFMVYLQKENIIDESGMPKERFSAEFPKEGPSILRIQQVVRGDSAAYFCASSPPPRYGGTQYFGPGTRLLVL.

There are many counts of this clonotype. The genes are TRBV29-1 and TRBJ1-5; 8 bases are a match to TRBD1. The CDR3 consists of 13 residues. Germline lookup yields CDR1 SQVTM and CDR2 ANQGSEA. Trimming cost V 5 bases and J 3 bases; bases outside gene matches: 3. The DNA of the CDR3 is TGCAGCGTTACAGGGGGAGACAATCAGCCCCAGCATTTT. It translates to CSVTGGDNQPQHF.

V gene TRBV7-3 combines with J gene TRBJ2-1; 14 positions match TRBD2. This CDR3 region has 17 residues. Germline CDR1 is SGHTA and CDR2 is FQGTGA. Germline trimming cut 5 bases from V and 0 bases from J; bases unmatched to any gene: 3. The CDR3 loop reads CASSRTSGGPSYNEQFF. Here the CDR3 DNA reads TGTGCCAGCAGCCGGACTAGCGGGGGGCCCTCCTACAATGAGCAGTTCTTC. The full variable domain, in which reference TRBV7-3 and TRBJ2-1 provide the parts outside the CDR3, is GAGVSQTPSNKVTEKGKYVELRCDPISGHTALYWYRQSLGQGPEFLIYFQGTGAADDSGLPNDRFFAVRPEGSVSTLKIQRTERGDSAVYLCASSRTSGGPSYNEQFFGPGTRLTVL.

V gene TRBV25-1 combines with J gene TRBJ2-1, with TRBD2 identical over 12 bases. With 2 bases clipped from V and 7 bases from J, the junction kept 6 bases outside the gene matches. The V gene's germline CDR1 is MGHDK and CDR2 SYGVNS. The CDR3 covers 16 residues. DNA of the CDR3: TGTGCCAGCAGTGAACTAGCGGGAGGGCCAGAGAATGAGCAGTTCTTC. Its translation: CASSELAGGPENEQFF.

The V call is TRBV20-1, the J call TRBJ2-1; no firm D call. In germline, CDR1 is DFQATT, CDR2 SNEGSKA (reference sequence). The CDR3 is 15 residues long. The V end lost 0 bases, the J end lost 7 bases, and 16 bases lay between the germline ends. CDR3 bases: TGCAGTGCTAGAGACGTTAGCCATTCGAAGAATGAGCAGTTCTTC. It specifies CSARDVSHSKNEQFF.

The chain uses TRBV28 and TRBJ1-1, with D hard to call. The CDR3 length is 14 residues. Trimming removed 6 bases at V and 10 bases at J, with 21 bases between. CDR1 and CDR2 (germline): MDHEN, SYDVKM. CDR3 sequence: CASRGLGGSRGAFF. In nucleotides, the CDR3 is TGTGCCAGCAGGGGCTTGGGCGGATCCAGAGGAGCTTTCTTT.

The sample holds many counts of this clonotype. CDR3 sequence (DNA): TGCAGCCCCCGCCGGGACAGGGGCCTGTACTACGAGCAGTACGTC. This encodes CSPRRDRGLYYEQYV. The V gene is TRBV29-1, the J gene TRBJ2-7; TRBD1 matches at 10 bases. CDR1 is SQVTM, CDR2 ANQGSEA, per germline. This CDR3 has 15 amino acids. The junction had 13 bases not matched to a gene; V was cut back by 8 bases and J by 3 bases.

The rearrangement joins TRBV4-2 to TRBJ1-4; no reliable D call. The germline gives CDR1 LGHNA, CDR2 YNFKEQ. The CDR3 extends over 14 amino acids. Between the trimmed V and J ends, which lost 2 bases and 0 bases, there was a span of 4 bases. As DNA, the CDR3 is TGTGCCAGCAGCCAACGGGCAACTAATGAAAAACTGTTTTTT. It translates to CASSQRATNEKLFF.

The gene calls are TRBV12-3 or TRBV12-4 and TRBJ2-3; a weak D match, TRBD2 (6 bases). V lost 7 bases, J lost 2 bases, and 13 bases lay in between. This CDR3 spans 14 amino acids. The CDR3 reads CASIAGTLTDTQYF. The CDR3 DNA reads TGTGCCAGCATAGCCGGGACTCTCACAGATACGCAGTATTTT.

This clonotype came up many times. The V and J genes are TRBV15 and TRBJ2-5; D gene unclear. Per germline, CDR1 LNHNV and CDR2 YYDKDF (reference sequence). The CDR3 is made up of 12 amino acids. V lost 8 bases, J lost 1 base, and 8 bases lay in between. CDR3 protein: CATRGVQETQYF. The CDR3 region has the DNA TGTGCCACCCGAGGAGTCCAAGAGACCCAGTACTTC.

The chain joins TRBV7-3 to TRBJ2-2; D is unresolved. CDR3 length equals 14 residues. The V end lost 1 base, the J end lost 4 bases, and 7 bases lay between the germline ends. Germline CDR1 SGHTA, CDR2 FQGTGA. The CDR3 protein is CASSLKGGTGELFF. The CDR3 DNA is TGTGCCAGCAGCTTAAAGGGTGGCACCGGGGAGCTGTTTTTT. Based on the CDR3 plus reference TRBV7-3 and TRBJ2-2, the full variable domain is GAGVSQTPSNKVTEKGKYVELRCDPISGHTALYWYRQSLGQGPEFLIYFQGTGAADDSGLPNDRFFAVRPEGSVSTLKIQRTERGDSAVYLCASSLKGGTGELFFGEGSRLTVL.

This clonotype was counted many times. The V gene is TRBV20-1, the J gene TRBJ1-5, with a weak D call TRBD1 (5 bases). This CDR3 comprises 14 residues. Trimming left V 4 bases short and J 4 bases short, with 14 bases between. Germline-derived CDR1 and CDR2 are DFQATT and SNEGSKA (reference sequence). The CDR3: CSANRRVGNQPQHF. CDR3 coding DNA: TGCAGTGCTAATCGCAGGGTCGGGAATCAGCCCCAGCATTTT.